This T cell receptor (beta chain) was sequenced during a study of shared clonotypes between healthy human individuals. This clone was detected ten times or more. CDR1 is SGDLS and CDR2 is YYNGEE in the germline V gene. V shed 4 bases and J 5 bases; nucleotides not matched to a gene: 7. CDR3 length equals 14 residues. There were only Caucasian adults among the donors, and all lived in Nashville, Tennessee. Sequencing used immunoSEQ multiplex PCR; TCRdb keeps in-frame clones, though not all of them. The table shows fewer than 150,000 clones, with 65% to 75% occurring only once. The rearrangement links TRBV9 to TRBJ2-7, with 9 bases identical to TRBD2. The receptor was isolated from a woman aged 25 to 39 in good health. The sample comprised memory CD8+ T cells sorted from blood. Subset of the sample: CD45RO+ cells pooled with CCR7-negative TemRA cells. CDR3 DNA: TGTGCCAGCAGCTCCAGCGGGAGGCTCGACGAGCAGTACTTC. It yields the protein CASSSSGRLDEQYF.